The 29 T cell receptor beta chains given below trace back to one sample, sequenced in a study of cytomegalovirus exposure and HLA in healthy donors. It was with 60 Vbeta and 13 Jbeta primers that the PCR ran. Assay used: immunoSEQ multiplex PCR; TCRdb lists only in-frame clones, some missing. Of about 190,000 clones listed, 60% to 85% are singletons. Sequenced: PBMCs. The receptors originated from a woman aged 18-29 years in good health and CMV-seronegative.

This clone has only a few counts. The gene calls are TRBV10-3 and TRBJ2-7; 10 bases are shared with TRBD2. The J segment lost 1 base and the V segment lost 7 bases, leaving 4 bases of the junction unmatched. The CDR3 is 14 amino acids. Germline V CDR1 and CDR2: ENHRY, SYGVKD. In DNA form, the CDR3 reads TGTGCCATCACCGAGCGGGAGGGTTCCTACGAGCAGTACTTC. This codes for CAITEREGSYEQYF.

The chain combines TRBV28 with TRBJ1-5; 7 nucleotides agree with TRBD1. The CDR3 totals 14 residues. J was trimmed by 5 bases and V by 6 bases; bases with no gene match: 7. CDR1 and CDR2 from the germline V gene are MDHEN and SYDVKM. CDR3 region: CASRSGGWHQPQHF. The DNA for the CDR3 is TGTGCCAGCAGATCAGGGGGATGGCATCAGCCCCAGCATTTT.

J is TRBJ1-1 and V is TRBV28; unclear D gene. In germline, CDR1 is MDHEN, CDR2 SYDVKM. The CDR3 runs 12 residues. Trimming stripped 6 bases from V and 6 bases from J, with 11 bases between. CDR3 nucleotides: TGTGCCAGCAGCCTACTAGTCCCTGAAGCTTTCTTT. This translates into CASSLLVPEAFF.

The rearrangement links TRBV10-2 to TRBJ2-1, with D uncertain. The germline gives CDR1 WSHSY, CDR2 SAAADI. CDR3 length equals 11 residues. V shed 5 bases and J shed 10 bases, with 9 bases lying between them. CDR3: CASSMSREQFF. The CDR3 DNA is TGCGCCAGCAGTATGTCCCGGGAGCAGTTCTTC.

CDR3 in amino acids: CASQSWGTGGEKLFF. In DNA, the CDR3 is TGTGCCAGCCAATCCTGGGGGACAGGGGGTGAAAAACTGTTTTTT. This chain uses TRBV28 with TRBJ1-4, with 11 bases that match TRBD1. Germline V gene data show CDR1 as MDHEN and CDR2 as SYDVKM. This CDR3 comprises 15 residues. The ends lost 8 bases at V and 7 bases at J; junction bases unmatched: 9.

The CDR3 DNA sequence: TGTGCCAGCAGCCTACTGGACAGGGCCACTGAAGCTTTCTTT. It is translated as CASSLLDRATEAFF. The chain uses TRBV7-8 and TRBJ1-1, with TRBD1 matching over 8 bases. The CDR3 has 14 amino acids. The germline gives CDR1 SGHVS, CDR2 FQNEAQ. Trimming cost V 5 bases and J 4 bases; bases outside gene matches: 6.

This rearrangement joins TRBV15 to TRBJ1-1; D uncertain. Germline loops: CDR1 LNHNV, CDR2 YYDKDF (reference sequence). The CDR3 length is 12 residues. V was clipped by 1 base and J by 5 bases, with 5 bases between them. CDR3 sequence (DNA): TGTGCCACCAGCAGAGGAGAGACTGAAGCTTTCTTT. Translating it yields CATSRGETEAFF.

The rearrangement joins TRBV5-1 to TRBJ1-2, with D perhaps matching TRBD1 (6 bases). The CDR3 is 14 residues long. Trimming removed 5 bases from V and 4 bases from J, with 15 bases in between. From germline, CDR1 is SGHRS and CDR2 YFSETQ. CDR3 residues: CASRTDSAFYGYTF. The CDR3 DNA sequence: TGCGCCAGCAGGACGGACAGTGCTTTCTATGGCTACACCTTC.

The rearrangement links TRBV6-5 to TRBJ2-2, with 9 bases lining up with TRBD1. The CDR3 loop spans 15 amino acids. Germline CDR1 MNHEY, CDR2 SVGAGI. J was trimmed by 3 bases and V by 6 bases; bases with no gene match: 5. The CDR3 DNA reads TGTGCCAGCAGGGCCGGGACAGGGTACACCGGGGAGCTGTTTTTT. As protein: CASRAGTGYTGELFF.

The rearrangement uses TRBV27 and TRBJ2-1, with D unclear. Germline values: CDR1 MNHEY, CDR2 SMNVEV (reference sequence). This CDR3 spans 12 amino acids. The V end lost 5 bases, the J end lost 2 bases, and 4 bases lay between the germline ends. The CDR3: CASSPTYNEQFF. DNA of the CDR3: TGTGCCAGCAGTCCAACCTACAATGAGCAGTTCTTC.

The chain recombines TRBV12-1 with TRBJ1-1; TRBD1, as called in the table, went unchecked against the DNA. TRBV12-1 is recorded as a pseudogene. This CDR3 region has 15 residues. CDR3: CASSLPTGGDTEAFF. The CDR3 nucleotides read TGTGCCAGCAGCCTTCCGACAGGGGGAGACACTGAAGCTTTCTTT.

This chain uses TRBV11-2 with TRBJ2-4; D might be TRBD1 (6 bases). From germline, CDR1 is SGHAT and CDR2 FQNNGV. The CDR3 has 13 amino acids. V lost 7 bases and J lost 7, with 14 bases in between. CDR3 sequence (DNA): TGTGCCAGCAATTTAGGGGGAGAGAACATTCAGTACTTC. It encodes CASNLGGENIQYF.

The chain couples TRBV19 to TRBJ1-4; a weak D match, TRBD1 (6 bases). Germline V CDR1 and CDR2: LNHDA, SQIVND (reference sequence). Trimming shortened V by 7 bases and J by 3 bases, and 15 bases separated the two germline ends. The CDR3 has 15 residues. CDR3 sequence: CASTPQAGANEKLFF. The CDR3 nucleotides read TGTGCCAGTACCCCCCAAGCAGGGGCTAATGAAAAACTGTTTTTT.

This clone came up once. The V gene is TRBV6-6, the J gene TRBJ2-1; D ambiguous. The CDR3 runs 16 residues. Germline CDR1 is MNHNY and CDR2 is SVGAGI (reference sequence). Trimming cost V 4 bases and J 9 bases, with 22 bases left between them. The CDR3, as DNA: TGTGCCAGCAGTTTTCTTCCGGCTAGGTATTTGAGTGAGCAGTTCTTC. Encoded protein: CASSFLPARYLSEQFF.

This rearrangement joins TRBV6-5 to TRBJ1-2, with 7 bases that match TRBD1. This CDR3 spans 12 amino acids. CDR1 MNHEY and CDR2 SVGAGI come from the germline V gene. V lost 7 bases, J lost 6 bases, and 5 bases stayed unmatched. The CDR3 DNA reads TGTGCCAGCACCAGGGGGATTAATGGCTACACCTTC. Its protein product is CASTRGINGYTF.

The chain recombines TRBV2 with TRBJ1-3; D perhaps matches TRBD1 (6 bases). This CDR3 has 14 residues. CDR1 SNHLY and CDR2 FYNNEI come from the germline V gene. The V gene lost 5 bases and the J gene lost 2 bases, with 10 bases spanning the gap. CDR3 loop: CASSSGTTGNTIYF. For the CDR3, the DNA is TGTGCCAGCAGTAGCGGGACAACTGGAAACACCATATATTTT.

The rearrangement links TRBV6-1 to TRBJ1-1; D remains unclear. The CDR3 has 15 residues. Germline loops: CDR1 MNHNS, CDR2 SASEGT. The ends were cut back, 4 bases at V and 0 bases at J, with 12 bases in the middle. CDR3 nucleotide sequence: TGTGCCAGCAGTGCAACAGAAGTTATGAACACTGAAGCTTTCTTT. Encoded protein: CASSATEVMNTEAFF.

The rearrangement uses TRBV6-5 and TRBJ1-2; D is ambiguous. The germline CDR1 and CDR2 sequences are MNHEY and SVGAGI. V lost 6 bases and J 1 base, leaving 12 bases between the germline ends. The CDR3 loop spans 14 amino acids. CDR3 loop: CASRALTVNYGYTF. The CDR3 DNA sequence: TGTGCCAGCAGAGCCCTTACTGTTAACTATGGCTACACCTTC.

This chain links TRBV11-2 with TRBJ2-3, with 7 nucleotides matching TRBD2. This CDR3 region has 16 residues. CDR1 is SGHAT, CDR2 FQNNGV, per germline. J lost 6 bases, V lost 5 bases, and 14 bases had no gene match. The CDR3 DNA reads TGTGCCAGCAGCCAAGTTAGAGGTAGCGGGCGGGATACGCAGTATTTT. It encodes CASSQVRGSGRDTQYF. The full variable domain, completed using reference TRBV11-2 and TRBJ2-3, is EAGVAQSPRYKIIEKRQSVAFWCNPISGHATLYWYQQILGQGPKLLIQFQNNGVVDDSQLPKDRFSAERLKGVDSTLKIQPAKLEDSAVYLCASSQVRGSGRDTQYFGPGTRLTVL.

The chain links TRBV7-2 to TRBJ1-5; D perhaps matches TRBD1 (5 bases). This CDR3 is built from 13 residues. Germline V gives CDR1 SGHTA, CDR2 FQGNSA. V was pared by 4 bases and J by 6 bases, with 10 bases between. The CDR3 loop is CASSWGVPQPQHF. DNA of the CDR3: TGTGCCAGCAGCTGGGGGGTTCCTCAGCCCCAGCATTTT.

CDR3 sequence: CASSLFQRRDGELFF. The CDR3 DNA reads as TGTGCCAGCAGCTTATTTCAAAGACGGGACGGGGAGCTGTTTTTT. The chain carries TRBV5-6 and TRBJ2-2; a weak D match, TRBD2 (5 bases). Germline V CDR1 and CDR2: SGHDT, YYEEEE. This CDR3 has 15 amino acids. Trimming cost V 2 bases and J 7 bases, with 15 bases left between them.

This chain uses TRBV14 with TRBJ1-6, with D unresolved. Germline CDR1 and CDR2: SGHDN and FVKESK. The V end lost 1 base, the J end lost 10 bases, and 8 bases lay between the germline ends. The CDR3 is 13 amino acids. The CDR3 reads CASSQVERSPLHF. For the CDR3, the DNA is TGTGCCAGCAGCCAAGTCGAGAGATCACCCCTCCACTTT. The whole variable domain, filled in from reference TRBV14 and TRBJ1-6, reads EAGVTQFPSHSVIEKGQTVTLRCDPISGHDNLYWYRRVMGKEIKFLLHFVKESKQDESGMPNNRFLAERTGGTYSTLKVQPAELEDSGVYFCASSQVERSPLHFGNGTRLTVT.

V is TRBV5-1 and J is TRBJ2-3, with D maybe TRBD2 (6 bases). The CDR3 contains 14 residues. The germline V and J ends were trimmed by 2 bases and 1 base, with 8 bases remaining between them. Germline V gives CDR1 SGHRS, CDR2 YFSETQ. The CDR3 sequence is CASSFSSGTDTQYF. CDR3 bases: TGCGCCAGCAGCTTTTCTAGCGGCACAGATACGCAGTATTTT.

The chain has TRBV4-2 and TRBJ1-2, with 9 bases fitting TRBD1. Germline assignment: CDR1 LGHNA and CDR2 YNFKEQ. There are 12 residues in the CDR3. The V and J ends lost 3 bases and 10 bases, in that order; junction bases with no gene match: 3. The CDR3 DNA reads TGTGCCAGCAGCCAGGGACAGGGTGACTACACCTTC. This sequence encodes CASSQGQGDYTF.

This clone was seen more than once but under ten times. The chain has TRBV27 and TRBJ1-1; 7 bases fit TRBD1. This CDR3 has 16 amino acids. The germline CDR1 and CDR2 sequences are MNHEY and SMNVEV (reference sequence). Trimming took 0 bases from V and 0 from J; bases not matched to a gene: 4. DNA of the CDR3: TGTGCCAGCAGTTTATCCTGGGACAGCATGAACACTGAAGCTTTCTTT. This sequence encodes CASSLSWDSMNTEAFF.

The chain carries TRBV6-1 and TRBJ1-6; 11 bases are a match to TRBD1. Germline values: CDR1 MNHNS, CDR2 SASEGT. V lost 3 bases, J lost 6 bases, and 4 bases stayed unmatched. This CDR3 region has 16 residues. The CDR3 nucleotides read TGTGCCAGCAGTGAGGGACAGGGGGTACTTAATTCACCCCTCCACTTT. Translation gives CASSEGQGVLNSPLHF.

The rearrangement uses TRBV10-3 and TRBJ1-3; TRBD1 is a possible D gene (5 bases). The CDR3 covers 18 residues. Trimming took off 0 bases at V and 2 bases at J, with 17 bases between the two ends. CDR1 is ENHRY and CDR2 is SYGVKD in the germline V gene. CDR3 region: CAISESGRETVPGNTIYF. CDR3 sequence (DNA): TGTGCCATCAGTGAGTCCGGCAGGGAAACCGTTCCTGGAAACACCATATATTTT.

V gene TRBV25-1 combines with J gene TRBJ2-2, with 12 bases lining up with TRBD2. Per the germline V gene, CDR1 is MGHDK and CDR2 is SYGVNS. The CDR3 runs to 18 residues. The V gene end was trimmed by 4 bases and the J gene end by 0 bases; junction bases not matched to a gene: 6. The CDR3 reads CASSVSGLAGPNTGELFF. DNA of the CDR3: TGTGCCAGCAGTGTCAGTGGACTAGCGGGACCGAACACCGGGGAGCTGTTTTTT.

The CDR3 sequence: CASSDNLAGGLGDEQFF. DNA for the CDR3: TGTGCCAGCAGTGATAATCTAGCGGGGGGGCTGGGGGATGAGCAGTTCTTC. This chain uses TRBV2 with TRBJ2-1, with TRBD2 identical over 12 bases. In germline, CDR1 is SNHLY, CDR2 FYNNEI. The CDR3 covers 17 residues. Losses at the gene ends were 3 bases for V and 8 bases for J; bases not matched to a gene: 11.